Below, 14 T cell receptor beta chains from the same sample are listed, as sequenced in a study of cytomegalovirus exposure and HLA in healthy donors. PCR was performed using 60 Vbeta and 13 Jbeta primers. Measured with immunoSEQ multiplex PCR; TCRdb has only the in-frame clones, and not every one. The top ten hold approximately 2.4% of the sample, which has 75,000 to 100,000 clones, 6% to 9% seen once. Material: PBMCs. The receptors originated from a man in his forties or fifties in good health and CMV-seronegative.

This clone came up a few times. V and J are TRBV5-1 and TRBJ2-5; 7 bases are shared with TRBD1. After removal of 4 bases from V and 7 bases from J, the junction contained 7 bases not matched to a gene. From germline, CDR1 is SGHRS and CDR2 YFSETQ. This CDR3 region has 13 residues. DNA for the CDR3: TGCGCCAGCAGCCCAGAGGGGGCCGGGACCCAGTACTTC. Amino acid sequence: CASSPEGAGTQYF.

There are a few counts of this clone. The chain is built from TRBV27 and TRBJ2-2; tentative D call: TRBD2 (5 bases). CDR1 is MNHEY and CDR2 is SMNVEV in the germline V gene (reference sequence). CDR3 size: 17 residues. Trimming took off 1 base at V and 2 bases at J, with 14 bases between the two ends. CDR3 sequence reads: CASSLLATSLNTGELFF. As DNA, the CDR3 is TGTGCCAGCAGTTTATTAGCGACGAGCTTAAACACCGGGGAGCTGTTTTTT.

V gene TRBV6-5 combines with J gene TRBJ2-3; 13 positions agree with TRBD2. Germline-derived CDR1 and CDR2 are MNHEY and SVGAGI. V lost 6 bases to trimming and J lost 3 bases; unmatched junction nucleotides: 3. The CDR3 contains 15 residues. The chain's CDR3 is CASSLGLAGTDTQYF. As DNA, the CDR3 is TGTGCCAGCAGCTTGGGACTAGCGGGAACAGATACGCAGTATTTT.

This chain uses TRBV30 with TRBJ1-4; 8 bases align to TRBD1. The germline V gene encodes CDR1 GTSNPN and CDR2 SVGIG (reference sequence). The J segment lost 0 bases and the V segment lost 0 bases, leaving 15 bases of the junction unmatched. The CDR3 loop spans 20 amino acids. CDR3: CAWSVRPGGPSLTTNEKLFF. The CDR3 DNA reads as TGTGCCTGGAGTGTACGGCCAGGGGGCCCCTCCTTAACAACTAATGAAAAACTGTTTTTT.

The chain is built from TRBV29-1 and TRBJ1-2, with 10 bases identical to TRBD1. Germline V gives CDR1 SQVTM, CDR2 ANQGSEA. J was trimmed by 5 bases and V by 7 bases; bases with no gene match: 7. The CDR3 has 13 residues. As DNA, the CDR3 is TGCAGCGCCTCGACAGGGGGCTTTTATGGCTACACCTTC. Protein: CSASTGGFYGYTF.

This sequence joins TRBV18 and TRBJ2-1, with D maybe TRBD2 (6 bases). The germline CDR1 and CDR2 sequences are KGHSH and LQKENI. This CDR3 region has 16 residues. Trimming took 4 bases from V and 5 from J, leaving 18 bases between them. The CDR3 DNA follows: TGTGCCAGCTCACTAATGGGCCCTGGAGGGGACAATGAGCAGTTCTTC. This encodes CASSLMGPGGDNEQFF.

V and J are TRBV5-1 and TRBJ1-2; TRBD1 matches at 10 bases. CDR3 length: 13 amino acids. Trimming cost V 0 bases and J 8 bases; bases outside gene matches: 1. Germline CDR1 SGHRS, CDR2 YFSETQ. The CDR3 region is CASSLGDRGGYTF. Here the CDR3 DNA reads TGCGCCAGCAGCTTGGGGGACAGGGGCGGCTACACCTTC.

The V call is TRBV28, the J call TRBJ2-7, with TRBD2 identical over 10 bases. V was clipped by 7 bases and J by 2 bases; unmatched bases: 8. CDR3 length: 15 residues. Germline V CDR1 and CDR2: MDHEN, SYDVKM. DNA of the CDR3: TGTGCCAGCAACTTAACTAGCGGGACGCCCTACGAGCAGTACTTC. Encoded protein: CASNLTSGTPYEQYF. The full variable domain, rest sourced from reference TRBV28 and TRBJ2-7, is DVKVTQSSRYLVKRTGEKVFLECVQDMDHENMFWYRQDPGLGLRLIYFSYDVKMKEKGDIPEGYSVSREKKERFSLILESASTNQTSMYLCASNLTSGTPYEQYFGPGTRLTVT.

This clone was detected once. The chain links TRBV11-3 to TRBJ2-2; TRBD1 matches at 10 bases. CDR1 is SGHNT and CDR2 is YENEEA in the germline V gene. This CDR3 has 13 amino acids. Germline trimming cut 9 bases from V and 3 bases from J; bases unmatched to any gene: 1. CDR3 sequence: CASGTGDTGELFF. The CDR3 DNA is TGTGCCAGTGGGACAGGGGACACCGGGGAGCTGTTTTTT.

There are a few counts of this clone. The rearrangement joins TRBV5-1 to TRBJ1-6; D unresolved. The length of the CDR3 is 14 residues. V shed 4 bases and J shed 0 bases, with 5 bases lying between them. Germline values: CDR1 SGHRS, CDR2 YFSETQ. Here the CDR3 DNA reads TGCGCCAGCAGCGAGAGCTCCTATAATTCACCCCTCCACTTT. Protein: CASSESSYNSPLHF.

CDR3 loop: CSVGGNDYGYTF. For the CDR3, the DNA is TGCAGCGTTGGAGGCAACGACTATGGCTACACCTTC. V usage is TRBV29-1 and J usage is TRBJ1-2, with unresolved D. The CDR3 is 12 residues long. Germline CDR1 and CDR2: SQVTM and ANQGSEA. Deletions cut 4 bases from V and 3 bases from J, with 9 bases between.

This chain links TRBV19 with TRBJ2-7; 12 positions match TRBD2. J was trimmed by 12 bases and V by 6 bases; bases with no gene match: 12. The CDR3 length is 14 residues. The germline V gene encodes CDR1 LNHDA and CDR2 SQIVND (reference sequence). DNA for the CDR3: TGTGCCAGTAGCCCGAGACTAGCGGGAGAAGGTCTGTACTTC. It yields the protein CASSPRLAGEGLYF.

The chain has TRBV6-1 and TRBJ2-1; 7 nucleotides match TRBD1. Per germline, CDR1 MNHNS and CDR2 SASEGT. CDR3 size: 15 residues. J gave up 0 bases and V 6 bases, and 5 bases lay outside the gene matches. CDR3 sequence: CASRGTANSYNEQFF. DNA for the CDR3: TGTGCCAGCAGGGGGACAGCGAACTCCTACAATGAGCAGTTCTTC.

The rearrangement uses TRBV9 and TRBJ2-1, with 8 bases identical to TRBD2. The junction had 9 bases not matched to a gene; V was cut back by 0 bases and J by 7 bases. This CDR3 contains 16 residues. Germline lookup yields CDR1 SGDLS and CDR2 YYNGEE. In DNA, the CDR3 is TGTGCCAGCAGCGTAGAGGGAAGCGGGAGTATAAATGAGCAGTTCTTC. As protein: CASSVEGSGSINEQFF.